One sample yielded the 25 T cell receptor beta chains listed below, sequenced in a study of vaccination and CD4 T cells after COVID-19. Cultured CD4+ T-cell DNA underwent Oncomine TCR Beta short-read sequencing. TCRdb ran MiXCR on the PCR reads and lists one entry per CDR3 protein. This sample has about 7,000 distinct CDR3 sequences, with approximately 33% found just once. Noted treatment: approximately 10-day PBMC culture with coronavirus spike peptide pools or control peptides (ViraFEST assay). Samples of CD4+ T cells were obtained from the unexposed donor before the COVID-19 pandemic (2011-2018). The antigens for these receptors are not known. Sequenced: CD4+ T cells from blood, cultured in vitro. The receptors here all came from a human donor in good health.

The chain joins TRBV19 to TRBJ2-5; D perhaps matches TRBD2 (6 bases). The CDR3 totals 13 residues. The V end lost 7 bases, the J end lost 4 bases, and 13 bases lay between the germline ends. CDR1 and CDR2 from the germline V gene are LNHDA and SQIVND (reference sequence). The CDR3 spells CASNSHGGETQYF. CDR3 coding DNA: TGTGCCAGTAACTCCCACGGGGGAGAGACCCAGTACTTC.

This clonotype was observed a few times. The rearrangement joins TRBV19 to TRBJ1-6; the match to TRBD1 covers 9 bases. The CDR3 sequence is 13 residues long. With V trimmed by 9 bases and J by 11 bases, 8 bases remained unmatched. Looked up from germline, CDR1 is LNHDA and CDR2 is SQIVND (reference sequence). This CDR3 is CASSQGAIPPLHF. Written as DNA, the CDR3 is TGTGCCAGCTCACAGGGGGCGATCCCACCCCTCCACTTT.

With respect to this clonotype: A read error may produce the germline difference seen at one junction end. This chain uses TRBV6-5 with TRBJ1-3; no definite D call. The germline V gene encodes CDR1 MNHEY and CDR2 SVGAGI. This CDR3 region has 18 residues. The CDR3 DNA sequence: TGTGCCAGCGGTTACTCGGAGGTCAGGCGGAACTCTGGAAACACCATATATTTT. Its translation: CASGYSEVRRNSGNTIYF.

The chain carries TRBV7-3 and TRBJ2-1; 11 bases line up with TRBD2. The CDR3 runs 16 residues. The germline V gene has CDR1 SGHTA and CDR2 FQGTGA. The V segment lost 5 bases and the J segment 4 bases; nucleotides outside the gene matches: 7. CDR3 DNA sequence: TGTGCCAGCAGCCTATACCCTAGCGGGGGGTACAATGAGCAGTTCTTC. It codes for CASSLYPSGGYNEQFF.

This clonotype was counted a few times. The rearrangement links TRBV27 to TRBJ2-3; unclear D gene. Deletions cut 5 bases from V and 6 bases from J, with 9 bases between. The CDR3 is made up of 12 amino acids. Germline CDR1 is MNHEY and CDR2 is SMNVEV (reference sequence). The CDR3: CASSPPSDTQYF. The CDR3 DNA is TGTGCCAGCAGTCCTCCCTCGGATACGCAGTATTTT.

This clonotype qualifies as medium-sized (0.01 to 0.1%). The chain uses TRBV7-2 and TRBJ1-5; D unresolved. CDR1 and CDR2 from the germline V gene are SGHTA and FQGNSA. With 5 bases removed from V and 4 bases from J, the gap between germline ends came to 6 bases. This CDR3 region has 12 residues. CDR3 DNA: TGTGCCAGCAGCGTGAGTAATCAGCCCCAGCATTTT. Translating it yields CASSVSNQPQHF. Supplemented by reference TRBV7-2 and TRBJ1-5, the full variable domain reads GAGVSQSPSNKVTEKGKDVELRCDPISGHTALYWYRQSLGQGLEFLIYFQGNSAPDKSGLPSDRFSAERTGGSVSTLTIQRTQQEDSAVYLCASSVSNQPQHFGDGTRLSIL.

The CDR3 DNA sequence: TGTGCCAGCAGTTTGAGACAGAACACTGAAGCTTTCTTT. It is translated as CASSLRQNTEAFF. This sequence joins TRBV12-3 or TRBV12-4 and TRBJ1-1, with D hard to call. This CDR3 comprises 13 residues. V lost 3 bases and J 1 base, leaving 6 bases between the germline ends.

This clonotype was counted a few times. CDR3 DNA sequence: TGTGCCACCAGCAGACAAAGGGGACTAGCGGCGCAAGAGACCCAGTACTTC. Its translation is CATSRQRGLAAQETQYF. This chain links TRBV15 with TRBJ2-5; 11 bases map to TRBD2. Looked up from germline, CDR1 is LNHNV and CDR2 is YYDKDF (reference sequence). The CDR3 spans 17 residues. V shed 2 bases and J 2 bases; nucleotides not matched to a gene: 7.

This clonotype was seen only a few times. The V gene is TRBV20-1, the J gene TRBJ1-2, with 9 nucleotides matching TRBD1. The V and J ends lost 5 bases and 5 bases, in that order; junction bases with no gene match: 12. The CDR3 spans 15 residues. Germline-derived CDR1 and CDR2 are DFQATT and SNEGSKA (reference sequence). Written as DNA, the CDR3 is TGCAGTGCTCCTCCATGGGGGACAGGGTTTTATGGCTACACCTTC. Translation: CSAPPWGTGFYGYTF.

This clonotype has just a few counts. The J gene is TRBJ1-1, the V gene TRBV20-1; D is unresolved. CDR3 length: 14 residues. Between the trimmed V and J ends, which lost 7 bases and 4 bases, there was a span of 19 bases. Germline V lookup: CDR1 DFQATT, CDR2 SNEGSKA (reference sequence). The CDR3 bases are TGCAGTGTTTACAGTGGGATAGGTATCACTGAAGCTTTCTTT. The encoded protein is CSVYSGIGITEAFF.

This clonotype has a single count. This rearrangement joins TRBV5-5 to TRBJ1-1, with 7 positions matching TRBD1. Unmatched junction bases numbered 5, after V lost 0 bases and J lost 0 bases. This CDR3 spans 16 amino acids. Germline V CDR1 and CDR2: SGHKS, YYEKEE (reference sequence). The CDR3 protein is CASSLDVGGLNTEAFF. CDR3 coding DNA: TGTGCCAGCAGCTTGGATGTAGGGGGCCTGAACACTGAAGCTTTCTTT. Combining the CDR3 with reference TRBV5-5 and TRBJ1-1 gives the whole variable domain DAGVTQSPTHLIKTRGQQVTLRCSPISGHKSVSWYQQVLGQGPQFIFQYYEKEERGRGNFPDRFSARQFPNYSSELNVNALLLGDSALYLCASSLDVGGLNTEAFFGQGTRLTVV.

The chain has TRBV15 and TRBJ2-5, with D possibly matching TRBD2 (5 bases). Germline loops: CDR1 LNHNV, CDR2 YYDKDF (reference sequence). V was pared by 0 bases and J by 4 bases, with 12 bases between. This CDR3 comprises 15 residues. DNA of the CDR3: TGTGCCACCAGCAGAGATCGGGGATTCAGAGAGACCCAGTACTTC. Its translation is CATSRDRGFRETQYF.

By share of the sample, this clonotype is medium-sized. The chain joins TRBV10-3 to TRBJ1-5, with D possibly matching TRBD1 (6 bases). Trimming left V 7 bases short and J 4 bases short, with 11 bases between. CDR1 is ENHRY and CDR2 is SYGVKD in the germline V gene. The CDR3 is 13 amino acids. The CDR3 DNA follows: TGTGCCATCACTGGGGGGCTGAATCAGCCCCAGCATTTT. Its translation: CAITGGLNQPQHF.

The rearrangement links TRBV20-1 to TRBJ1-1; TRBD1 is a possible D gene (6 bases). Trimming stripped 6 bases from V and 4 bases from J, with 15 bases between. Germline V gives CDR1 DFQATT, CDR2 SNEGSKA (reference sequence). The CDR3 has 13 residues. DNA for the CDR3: TGCAGTGCAGGGGGGGTTTTCGTCACTGAAGCTTTCTTT. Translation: CSAGGVFVTEAFF.

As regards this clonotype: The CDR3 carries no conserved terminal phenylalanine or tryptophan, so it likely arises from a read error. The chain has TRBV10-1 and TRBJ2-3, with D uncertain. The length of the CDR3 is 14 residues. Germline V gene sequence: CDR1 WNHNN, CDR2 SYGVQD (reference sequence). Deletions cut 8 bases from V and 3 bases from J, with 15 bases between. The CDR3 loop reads CASFLRRSTDTQYL. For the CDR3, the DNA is TGCGCCAGCTTCTTGAGAAGAAGTACAGATACGCAGTATTTG.

CDR3 nucleotides: TGTGCCAGACAGGGGCTAGGCACTGAAGCTTTCTTT. Its protein product is CARQGLGTEAFF. The chain carries TRBV2 and TRBJ1-1, with 7 bases matching TRBD1. The junction had 5 bases not matched to a gene; V was cut back by 9 bases and J by 4 bases. The germline V gene has CDR1 SNHLY and CDR2 FYNNEI. The CDR3 totals 12 residues.

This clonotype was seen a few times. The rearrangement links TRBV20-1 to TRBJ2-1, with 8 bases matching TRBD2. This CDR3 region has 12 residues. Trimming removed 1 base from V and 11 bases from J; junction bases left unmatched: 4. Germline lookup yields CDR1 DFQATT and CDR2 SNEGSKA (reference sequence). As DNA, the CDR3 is TGCAGTGCTAGAGGGAGCGGGGGAAAGCAGTTCTTC. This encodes CSARGSGGKQFF.

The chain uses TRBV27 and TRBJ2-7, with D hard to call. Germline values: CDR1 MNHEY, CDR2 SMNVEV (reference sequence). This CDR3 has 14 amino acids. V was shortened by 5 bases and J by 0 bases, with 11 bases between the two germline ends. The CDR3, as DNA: TGTGCCAGCAGTCTTACCCCCCGCTCCTACGAGCAGTACTTC. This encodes CASSLTPRSYEQYF.

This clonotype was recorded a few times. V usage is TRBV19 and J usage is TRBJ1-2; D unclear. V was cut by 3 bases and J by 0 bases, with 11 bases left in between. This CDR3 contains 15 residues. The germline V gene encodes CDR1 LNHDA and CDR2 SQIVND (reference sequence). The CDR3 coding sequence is TGTGCCAGTAGTATCTACGCCACCTCTAACTATGGCTACACCTTC. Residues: CASSIYATSNYGYTF.

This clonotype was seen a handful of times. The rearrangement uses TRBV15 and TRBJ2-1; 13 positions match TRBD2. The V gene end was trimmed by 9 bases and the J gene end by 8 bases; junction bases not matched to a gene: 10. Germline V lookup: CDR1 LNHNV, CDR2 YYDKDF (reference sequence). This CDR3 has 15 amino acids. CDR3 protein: CATGLAGAPPYEQFF. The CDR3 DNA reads TGTGCCACAGGACTAGCGGGGGCTCCTCCTTATGAGCAGTTCTTC.

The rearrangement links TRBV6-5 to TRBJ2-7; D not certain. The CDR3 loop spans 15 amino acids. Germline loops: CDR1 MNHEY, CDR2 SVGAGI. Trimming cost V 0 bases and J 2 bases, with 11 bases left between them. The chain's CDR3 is CASSYSKTAPYEQYF. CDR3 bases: TGTGCCAGCAGTTACTCGAAGACTGCCCCCTACGAGCAGTACTTC.

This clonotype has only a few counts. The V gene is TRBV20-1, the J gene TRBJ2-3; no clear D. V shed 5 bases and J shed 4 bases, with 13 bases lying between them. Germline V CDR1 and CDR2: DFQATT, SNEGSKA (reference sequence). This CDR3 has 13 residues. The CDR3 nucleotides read TGCAGTGCTGCACTTTACGCCCCAGATACGCAGTATTTT. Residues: CSAALYAPDTQYF.

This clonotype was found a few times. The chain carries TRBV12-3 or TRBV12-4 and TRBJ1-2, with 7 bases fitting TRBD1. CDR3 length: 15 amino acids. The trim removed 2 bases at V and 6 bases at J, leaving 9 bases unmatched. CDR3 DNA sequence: TGTGCCAGCAGTTTACAAGAGGGGGCGCGAGATGGCTACACCTTC. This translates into CASSLQEGARDGYTF.

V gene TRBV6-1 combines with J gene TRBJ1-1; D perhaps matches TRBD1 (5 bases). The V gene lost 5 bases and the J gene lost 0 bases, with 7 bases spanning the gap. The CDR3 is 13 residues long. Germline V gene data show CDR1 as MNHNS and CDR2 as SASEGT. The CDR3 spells CASSHRLNTEAFF. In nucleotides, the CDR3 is TGTGCCAGCAGTCACAGGCTGAACACTGAAGCTTTCTTT.

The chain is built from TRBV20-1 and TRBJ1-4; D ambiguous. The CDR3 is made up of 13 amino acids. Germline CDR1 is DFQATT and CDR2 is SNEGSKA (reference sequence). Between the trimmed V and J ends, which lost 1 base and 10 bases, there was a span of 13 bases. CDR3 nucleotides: TGCAGTGCTAGAGCCTCGTCTGGTGGAAAACTGTTTTTT. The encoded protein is CSARASSGGKLFF.